This T cell receptor (beta chain) was captured by sequencing in a study of T cells in Graves' hyperthyroidism and ophthalmopathy. Points from the study as a whole: Median prediction lead before ophthalmopathy onset was roughly 6 months with the model.

Germline V lookup: CDR1 SQVTM, CDR2 ANQGSEA. CDR3 length: 12 residues. The ends were cut back, 4 bases at V and 7 bases at J, with 13 bases in the middle. Amplification targeted TCR beta CDR3 regions from RNA transcripts. First-round RT-PCR with HTBI primers amplified the TCR CDR3 region. Each CDR3 protein is one row after TCRdb ran MiXCR on the multiplex PCR reads. The profile shows some 510,000 distinct CDR3 sequences, around 21% of them singletons. This clonotype has ten or more counts. Its target is not known. This clonotype originated in a man aged 18 to 30 with Graves' hyperthyroidism. This sequence joins TRBV29-1 and TRBJ2-5; unclear D gene. The source material was blood. CDR3 nucleotides: TGCAGCGTTGGAAGTCTAGTTGGGACCCAGTACTTC. Amino acid sequence: CSVGSLVGTQYF.